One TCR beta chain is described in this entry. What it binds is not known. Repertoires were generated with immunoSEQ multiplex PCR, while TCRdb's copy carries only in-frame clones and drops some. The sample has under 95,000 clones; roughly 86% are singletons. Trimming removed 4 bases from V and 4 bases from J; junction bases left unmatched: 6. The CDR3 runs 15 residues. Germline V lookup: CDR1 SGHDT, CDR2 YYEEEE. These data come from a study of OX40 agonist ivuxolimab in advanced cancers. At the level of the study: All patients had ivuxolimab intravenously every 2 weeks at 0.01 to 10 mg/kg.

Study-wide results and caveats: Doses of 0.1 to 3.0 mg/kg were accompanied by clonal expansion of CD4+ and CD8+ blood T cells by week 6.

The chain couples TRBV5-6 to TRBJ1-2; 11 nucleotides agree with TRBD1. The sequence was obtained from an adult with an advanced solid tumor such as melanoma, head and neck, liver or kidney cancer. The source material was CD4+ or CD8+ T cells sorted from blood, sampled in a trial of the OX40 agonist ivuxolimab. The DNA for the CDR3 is TGTGCCAGCAGCCCCGGGACAGGGGGTTTCTATGGCTACACCTTC. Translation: CASSPGTGGFYGYTF.